The source of this T cell receptor (beta chain) is a study of control samples from healthy donors and cancer patients. This CDR3 spans 15 amino acids. V gave up 7 bases and J gave up 5 bases, with 20 bases separating them. Germline CDR1 and CDR2: ENHRY and SYGVKD. Only in-frame clones appear in the TCRdb table, and some are missing; sequencing was by immunoSEQ multiplex PCR. The profile covers some 220,000 clones, with just under 95% appearing a single time and about 1.6% taken by the ten largest. The sequenced sample consisted of blood. The rearrangement links TRBV10-3 to TRBJ2-5; TRBD2 is a possible D gene (7 bases). The sequence derives from a middle-aged man in good health. The CDR3 loop reads CAITDGRGGAETQYF. As DNA, the CDR3 is TGTGCCATCACCGACGGAAGGGGGGGAGCGGAGACCCAGTACTTC.